Each of the 30 T cell receptor beta chains below was sequenced from the same sample in a study of CD8 T cells in ankylosing spondylitis. TCRdb fed the 5' RACE reads into MiXCR, producing one record per CDR3 protein. The repertoire includes some 840,000 distinct CDR3 sequences, 10% to 15% of them detected once, and 0.51% sits in the top ten. Study results and limitations: There was a TCR beta motif, made of roughly eight highly homologous variants, that appeared characteristic of ankylosing spondylitis blood.

These receptors' targets are unknown. Material: blood, either unsorted or a sorted T cell fraction (not recorded which). These TCRs come from a male donor with ankylosing spondylitis.

This clonotype came up a few times. The CDR3 sequence: CASSLYGRGSGNIQYF. Here the CDR3 DNA reads TGTGCCAGCAGCTTATATGGCAGGGGTTCTGGAAACATTCAGTACTTC. The rearrangement joins TRBV7-2 to TRBJ2-4; possibly TRBD1 for D (6 bases). The CDR3 sequence is 16 residues long. The V gene lost 2 bases and the J gene lost 6 bases, with 17 bases spanning the gap. Germline V gives CDR1 SGHTA, CDR2 FQGNSA.

In its sample, this clonotype was seen a few times. CDR3 protein: CSGAGQYQNTEAFF. CDR3 DNA sequence: TGCAGCGGTGCCGGACAGTATCAGAACACTGAAGCTTTCTTT. This chain links TRBV29-1 with TRBJ1-1; TRBD1 might be the D (6 bases). Trimming cost V 7 bases and J 1 base, with 16 bases left between them. Germline V lookup: CDR1 SQVTM, CDR2 ANQGSEA. The CDR3 totals 14 residues.

CDR3 in DNA: TGTGCCAGCAGTTACTCTCCGGGCGTCTCCTACGAGCAGTACTTC. Protein product: CASSYSPGVSYEQYF. The genes are TRBV6-5 and TRBJ2-7; D is unresolved. Germline V CDR1 and CDR2: MNHEY, SVGAGI. V gave up 0 bases and J gave up 0 bases, with 9 bases separating them. The CDR3 is 15 residues long.

This clonotype was counted ten times or more. The chain joins TRBV27 to TRBJ1-5; 9 bases match TRBD1. The CDR3 is 14 amino acids. The junction had 9 bases not matched to a gene; V was cut back by 6 bases and J by 9 bases. In germline, CDR1 is MNHEY, CDR2 SMNVEV (reference sequence). CDR3 nucleotide sequence: TGTGCCAGCAGGGGGACAGGGAGGCTTAGGCCCCAGCATTTT. Protein: CASRGTGRLRPQHF.

In its sample, this clonotype was seen a few times. V gene TRBV6-6 combines with J gene TRBJ2-1; D unclear. This CDR3 comprises 13 residues. V was trimmed by 1 base and J by 7 bases, leaving 8 bases between them. Germline V gives CDR1 MNHNY, CDR2 SVGAGI (reference sequence). DNA for the CDR3: TGTGCCAGCAGTTACTGGGGTCCTAATGAGCAGTTCTTC. It encodes CASSYWGPNEQFF.

This clonotype was picked up many times. J is TRBJ2-3 and V is TRBV10-3, with no clear D. CDR3 length: 16 amino acids. V lost 2 bases and J lost 0, with 12 bases in between. Germline assignment: CDR1 ENHRY and CDR2 SYGVKD. DNA for the CDR3: TGTGCCATCAGTGAGAGGGCGACCACTAGCACAGATACGCAGTATTTT. Translated: CAISERATTSTDTQYF.

For this clonotype: This likely comes from a read error, as the CDR3 has no conserved phenylalanine or tryptophan at its end. V gene TRBV6-5 combines with J gene TRBJ2-7, with D tentatively TRBD1 (6 bases). The CDR3 consists of 12 residues. The germline V gene has CDR1 MNHEY and CDR2 SVGAGI. Trimming took 6 bases from V and 7 from J, leaving 13 bases between them. The CDR3 DNA reads as TGTGCCAGCAGCTTGACAGGCAGGGAGCAGTACCTC. Encoded protein: CASSLTGREQYL.

This clonotype was counted only a few times. The V and J genes are TRBV6-1 and TRBJ2-2; D tentatively reads TRBD1 or TRBD2 (5 bases each). The CDR3 covers 15 residues. Germline V gene lookup returns CDR1 MNHNS and CDR2 SASEGT. The V end lost 6 bases, the J end lost 3 bases, and 14 bases lay between the germline ends. The chain's CDR3 is CASRDSWDDTGELFF. CDR3 nucleotides: TGTGCCAGCAGGGATAGTTGGGACGACACCGGGGAGCTGTTTTTT.

The V and J genes are TRBV5-1 and TRBJ2-7, with TRBD2 identical over 9 bases. This CDR3 region has 16 residues. Trimming removed 2 bases from V and 3 bases from J; junction bases left unmatched: 9. Per germline, CDR1 SGHRS and CDR2 YFSETQ. CDR3 coding DNA: TGCGCCAGCAGCTTTGATATAGCGGGAGCCCTCTACGAGCAGTACTTC. Translation gives CASSFDIAGALYEQYF.

The V gene is TRBV20-1, the J gene TRBJ2-1; 15 bases align to TRBD2. CDR1 and CDR2 from the germline V gene are DFQATT and SNEGSKA (reference sequence). V lost 3 bases, J lost 4 bases, and 7 bases stayed unmatched. The CDR3 is made up of 17 amino acids. The CDR3 DNA sequence: TGCAGTGCTAGCCCCCGGACTAGCGGGAGGGTGTACAATGAGCAGTTCTTC. It encodes CSASPRTSGRVYNEQFF.

V is TRBV9 and J is TRBJ1-4; D unresolved. Looked up from germline, CDR1 is SGDLS and CDR2 is YYNGEE. V was cut by 2 bases and J by 6 bases, with 14 bases left in between. The CDR3 has 15 residues. The CDR3 loop is CASSVGPGRDEKLFF. The DNA of the CDR3 is TGTGCCAGCAGCGTGGGTCCCGGGCGGGATGAAAAACTGTTTTTT.

The rearrangement joins TRBV5-1 to TRBJ2-3; 7 bases map to TRBD2. In germline, CDR1 is SGHRS, CDR2 YFSETQ. After removal of 3 bases from V and 4 bases from J, the junction contained 5 bases not matched to a gene. The CDR3 spans 14 residues. Written as DNA, the CDR3 is TGCGCCAGCAGCTGGGCTAGCGGTTCAGATACGCAGTATTTT. Translated: CASSWASGSDTQYF.

This clonotype was recorded many times. V and J are TRBV5-1 and TRBJ2-2, with a weak D call TRBD1 (6 bases). CDR3 length equals 14 residues. V dropped 2 bases and J dropped 4 bases, with 9 bases sitting between them. Germline CDR1 is SGHRS and CDR2 is YFSETQ. The CDR3 loop is CASSFGDTTGELFF. The CDR3 nucleotides are TGCGCCAGCAGCTTCGGGGACACCACCGGGGAGCTGTTTTTT. Using reference TRBV5-1 and TRBJ2-2 for the parts outside the CDR3, the full variable domain is KAGVTQTPRYLIKTRGQQVTLSCSPISGHRSVSWYQQTPGQGLQFLFEYFSETQRNKGNFPGRFSGRQFSNSRSEMNVSTLELGDSALYLCASSFGDTTGELFFGEGSRLTVL.

The V gene is TRBV4-3, the J gene TRBJ1-1, with D maybe TRBD1 (5 bases). The CDR3 runs 15 residues. The V end lost 0 bases, the J end lost 1 base, and 9 bases lay between the germline ends. Germline CDR1 reads LGHNA; CDR2 reads YSLEER. The CDR3 nucleotides are TGCGCCAGCAGCCAAGATGGTCAGGGGAACACTGAAGCTTTCTTT. Protein sequence: CASSQDGQGNTEAFF.

This clonotype occurred many times. The rearrangement joins TRBV20-1 to TRBJ2-1; 7 bases map to TRBD2. V was pared by 3 bases and J by 0 bases, with 5 bases of the junction left unmatched. CDR1 DFQATT and CDR2 SNEGSKA come from the germline V gene (reference sequence). The CDR3 covers 15 residues. The CDR3 DNA sequence: TGCAGTGCTAGGGTAGCGGGCTACTCCTACAATGAGCAGTTCTTC. This gives the protein CSARVAGYSYNEQFF.

This clonotype was observed a few times. V gene TRBV7-2 combines with J gene TRBJ1-6; 7 bases align to TRBD1. V lost 2 bases and J lost 10; bases outside the gene matches: 8. The CDR3 extends over 15 amino acids. Germline V gives CDR1 SGHTA, CDR2 FQGNSA. This CDR3 is CASSLRSTGRSPLHF. DNA for the CDR3: TGTGCCAGCAGCTTACGATCGACAGGGCGGTCACCCCTCCACTTT.

A few counts support this clonotype. V gene TRBV3-1 combines with J gene TRBJ2-5; 11 nucleotides agree with TRBD2. Germline V lookup: CDR1 LGHDT, CDR2 YNNKEL (reference sequence). The length of the CDR3 is 15 residues. Germline trimming cut 3 bases from V and 7 bases from J; bases unmatched to any gene: 7. CDR3 in DNA: TGTGCCAGCAGCCATTGGGGACTAGCGGAGGGGACCCAGTACTTC. It codes for CASSHWGLAEGTQYF.

The chain joins TRBV6-1 to TRBJ1-1, with 7 bases fitting TRBD1. The V and J ends lost 6 bases and 1 base, in that order; junction bases with no gene match: 5. The CDR3 totals 14 residues. Germline V gene data show CDR1 as MNHNS and CDR2 as SASEGT. The CDR3 reads CASRKTGTNTEAFF. In DNA, the CDR3 is TGTGCCAGCAGGAAGACAGGGACGAACACTGAAGCTTTCTTT.

There are many counts of this clonotype. This sequence joins TRBV11-2 and TRBJ1-4; D is unclear. The germline CDR1 and CDR2 sequences are SGHAT and FQNNGV. The CDR3 has 12 amino acids. Trimming stripped 6 bases from V and 6 bases from J, with 8 bases between. In nucleotides, the CDR3 is TGTGCCAGCAGTTTCTCGGATGAAAAACTGTTTTTT. It encodes CASSFSDEKLFF.

At least ten counts were recorded for this clonotype. The genes are TRBV20-1 and TRBJ2-1; TRBD2 is a possible D gene (5 bases). The CDR3 is 14 amino acids. Per germline, CDR1 DFQATT and CDR2 SNEGSKA (reference sequence). V dropped 3 bases and J dropped 1 base, with 10 bases sitting between them. CDR3 protein: CSARGGPSYNEQFF. The CDR3 DNA reads as TGCAGTGCTAGGGGCGGGCCGTCCTACAATGAGCAGTTCTTC.

This clonotype has just a few counts. The V gene is TRBV9, the J gene TRBJ2-5; 11 bases align to TRBD2. The J segment lost 2 bases and the V segment lost 4 bases, leaving 10 bases of the junction unmatched. Germline CDR1 reads SGDLS; CDR2 reads YYNGEE. The CDR3 has 17 amino acids. The DNA for the CDR3 is TGTGCCAGCAGCCCCACTCGACTAGCGGGGTCGCAAGAGACCCAGTACTTC. Protein sequence: CASSPTRLAGSQETQYF.

This chain links TRBV4-3 with TRBJ2-3, with 7 bases matching TRBD2. J gave up 3 bases and V 1 base, and 7 bases lay outside the gene matches. This CDR3 has 16 residues. Per the germline V gene, CDR1 is LGHNA and CDR2 is YSLEER. The CDR3: CASSQGRGSGTDTQYF. The CDR3, as DNA: TGCGCCAGCAGCCAAGGAAGGGGTAGCGGGACAGATACGCAGTATTTT.

V gene TRBV12-3 or TRBV12-4 combines with J gene TRBJ1-2, with D unclear. The CDR3 totals 14 residues. V was cut by 7 bases and J by 4 bases, with 16 bases left in between. The CDR3 loop reads CASMEAKKTYGYTF. As DNA, the CDR3 is TGTGCCAGCATGGAGGCAAAAAAGACCTATGGCTACACCTTC.

In this sample, this clonotype turned up a few times. The chain uses TRBV4-2 and TRBJ2-2; D ambiguous. The CDR3 has 17 amino acids. V gave up 1 base and J gave up 4 bases, with 16 bases separating them. The germline CDR1 and CDR2 sequences are LGHNA and YNFKEQ. The CDR3 coding sequence is TGTGCCAGCAGCCAAGGGCTCCAGGCTGGGCGCACCGGGGAGCTGTTTTTT. Translating it yields CASSQGLQAGRTGELFF.

This clonotype appeared a few times. The genes are TRBV4-1 and TRBJ2-3; 13 nucleotides line up with TRBD2. This CDR3 contains 20 residues. Germline V gene sequence: CDR1 MGHRA, CDR2 YSYEKL. J gave up 2 bases and V 0 bases, and 11 bases lay outside the gene matches. The CDR3 protein is CASSQDRWTSGSFDTDTQYF. The DNA of the CDR3 is TGCGCCAGCAGCCAAGATCGCTGGACTAGCGGGAGTTTTGACACAGATACGCAGTATTTT.

This clonotype has only a few counts. The V gene is TRBV20-1, the J gene TRBJ2-3; the D is unclear. V was clipped by 3 bases and J by 1 base, with 8 bases between them. Germline assignment: CDR1 DFQATT and CDR2 SNEGSKA (reference sequence). The CDR3 length is 13 residues. The CDR3 nucleotides are TGCAGTGCTAGTTACGACGGCACAGATACGCAGTATTTT. Translated: CSASYDGTDTQYF.

This clonotype came up a few times. This chain joins TRBV19 and TRBJ1-2, with no clear D. From germline, CDR1 is LNHDA and CDR2 SQIVND (reference sequence). V lost 3 bases, J lost 5 bases, and 13 bases lay in between. CDR3 length equals 14 residues. The CDR3, as DNA: TGTGCCAGTAGTATGTCACCGTCGAGGTATGGCTACACCTTC. This gives the protein CASSMSPSRYGYTF.

This chain uses TRBV4-2 with TRBJ2-5, with a tentative D call TRBD1 (6 bases). The CDR3 sequence is 13 residues long. Between the trimmed V and J ends, which lost 2 bases and 5 bases, there was a span of 9 bases. Germline-derived CDR1 and CDR2 are LGHNA and YNFKEQ. The chain's CDR3 is CASSQRGTETQYF. As DNA, the CDR3 is TGTGCCAGCAGCCAAAGGGGGACCGAGACCCAGTACTTC.

The chain is built from TRBV10-3 and TRBJ1-1; D unresolved. Germline lookup yields CDR1 ENHRY and CDR2 SYGVKD. The CDR3 runs 13 residues. With 10 bases removed from V and 0 bases from J, the gap between germline ends came to 12 bases. CDR3: CATSGSLNTEAFF. In nucleotides, the CDR3 is TGTGCCACCTCTGGAAGCCTGAACACTGAAGCTTTCTTT.

This clonotype was observed a handful of times. The chain links TRBV7-9 to TRBJ2-3; 8 bases are a match to TRBD1. The CDR3 totals 17 residues. J lost 2 bases, V lost 4 bases, and 11 bases had no gene match. Germline loops: CDR1 SEHNR, CDR2 FQNEAQ (reference sequence). The CDR3 region has the DNA TGTGCCAGCAGCTCAACGACAGGGGCGGGATACACAGATACGCAGTATTTT. It translates to CASSSTTGAGYTDTQYF.